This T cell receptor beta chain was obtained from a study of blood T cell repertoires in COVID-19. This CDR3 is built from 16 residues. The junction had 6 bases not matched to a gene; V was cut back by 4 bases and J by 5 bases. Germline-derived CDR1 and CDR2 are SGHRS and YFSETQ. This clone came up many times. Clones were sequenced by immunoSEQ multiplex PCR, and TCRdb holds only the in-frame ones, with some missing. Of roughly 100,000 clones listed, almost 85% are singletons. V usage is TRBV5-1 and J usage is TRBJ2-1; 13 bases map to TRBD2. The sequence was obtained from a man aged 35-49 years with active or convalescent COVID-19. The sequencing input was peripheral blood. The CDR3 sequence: CASSEGLAGWDNEQFF. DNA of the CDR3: TGCGCCAGCAGCGAGGGACTAGCGGGGTGGGACAATGAGCAGTTCTTC.